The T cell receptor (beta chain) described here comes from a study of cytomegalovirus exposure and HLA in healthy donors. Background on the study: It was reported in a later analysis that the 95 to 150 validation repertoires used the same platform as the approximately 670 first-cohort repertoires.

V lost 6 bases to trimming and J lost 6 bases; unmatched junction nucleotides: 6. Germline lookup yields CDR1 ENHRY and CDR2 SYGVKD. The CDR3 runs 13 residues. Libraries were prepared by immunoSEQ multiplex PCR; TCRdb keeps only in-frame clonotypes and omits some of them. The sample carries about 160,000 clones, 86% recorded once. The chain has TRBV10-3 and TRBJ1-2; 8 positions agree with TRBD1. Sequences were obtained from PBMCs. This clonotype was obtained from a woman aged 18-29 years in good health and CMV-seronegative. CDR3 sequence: CAISRGQADGYTF. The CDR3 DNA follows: TGTGCCATCAGCCGGGGACAGGCTGATGGCTACACCTTC.